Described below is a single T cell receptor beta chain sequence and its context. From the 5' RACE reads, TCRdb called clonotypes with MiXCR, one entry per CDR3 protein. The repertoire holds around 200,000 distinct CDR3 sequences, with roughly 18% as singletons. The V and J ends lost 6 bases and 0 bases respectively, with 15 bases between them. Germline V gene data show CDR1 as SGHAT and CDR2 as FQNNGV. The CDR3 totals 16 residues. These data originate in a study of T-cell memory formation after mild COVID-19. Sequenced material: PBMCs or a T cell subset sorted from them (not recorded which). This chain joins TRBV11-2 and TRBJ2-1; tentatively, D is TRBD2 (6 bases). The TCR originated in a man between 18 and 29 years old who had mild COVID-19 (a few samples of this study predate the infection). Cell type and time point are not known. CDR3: CASSPLRGSSYNEQFF. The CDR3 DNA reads TGTGCCAGCAGTCCCTTGCGGGGCAGCTCCTACAATGAGCAGTTCTTC.